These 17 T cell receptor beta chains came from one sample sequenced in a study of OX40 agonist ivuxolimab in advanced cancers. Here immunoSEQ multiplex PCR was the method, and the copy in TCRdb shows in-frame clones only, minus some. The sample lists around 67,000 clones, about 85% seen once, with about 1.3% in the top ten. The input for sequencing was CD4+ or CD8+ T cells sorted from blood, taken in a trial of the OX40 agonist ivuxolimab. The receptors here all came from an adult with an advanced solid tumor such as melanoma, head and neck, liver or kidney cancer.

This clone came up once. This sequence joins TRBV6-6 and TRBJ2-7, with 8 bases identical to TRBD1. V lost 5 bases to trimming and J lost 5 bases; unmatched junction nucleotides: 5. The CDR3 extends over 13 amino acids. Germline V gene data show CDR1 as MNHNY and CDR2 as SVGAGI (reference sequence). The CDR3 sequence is CASSPGQGHEQYF. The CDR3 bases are TGTGCCAGCAGTCCCGGACAGGGCCACGAGCAGTACTTC.

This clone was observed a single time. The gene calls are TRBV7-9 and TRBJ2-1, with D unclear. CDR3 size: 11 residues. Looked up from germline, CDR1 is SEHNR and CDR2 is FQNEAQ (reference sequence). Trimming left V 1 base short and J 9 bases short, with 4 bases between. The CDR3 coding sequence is TGTGCCAGCAGCTTAGTAGGTGAGCAGTTCTTC. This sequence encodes CASSLVGEQFF.

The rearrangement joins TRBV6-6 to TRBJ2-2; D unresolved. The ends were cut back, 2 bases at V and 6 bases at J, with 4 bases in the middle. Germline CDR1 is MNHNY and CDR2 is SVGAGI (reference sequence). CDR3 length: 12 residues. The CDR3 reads CASSYTSGELFF. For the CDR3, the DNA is TGTGCCAGCAGTTACACGTCCGGGGAGCTGTTTTTT.

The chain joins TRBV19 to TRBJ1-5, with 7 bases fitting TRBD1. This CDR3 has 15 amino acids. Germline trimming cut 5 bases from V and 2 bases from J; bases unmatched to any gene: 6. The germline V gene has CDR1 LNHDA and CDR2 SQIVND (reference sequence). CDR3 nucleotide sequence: TGTGCCAGTAGTCAACAGGGGTTCGGCAATCAGCCCCAGCATTTT. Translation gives CASSQQGFGNQPQHF.

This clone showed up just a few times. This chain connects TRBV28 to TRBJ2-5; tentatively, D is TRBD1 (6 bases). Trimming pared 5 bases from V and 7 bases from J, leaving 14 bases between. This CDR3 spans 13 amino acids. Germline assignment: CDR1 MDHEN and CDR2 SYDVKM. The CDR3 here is CASSTTQGRTQYF. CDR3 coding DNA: TGTGCCAGCAGTACCACCCAGGGGCGGACCCAGTACTTC.

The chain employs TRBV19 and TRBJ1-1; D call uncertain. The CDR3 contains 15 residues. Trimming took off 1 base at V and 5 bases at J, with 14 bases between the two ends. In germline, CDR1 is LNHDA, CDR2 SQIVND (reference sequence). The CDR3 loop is CASSIVNKGPTEAFF. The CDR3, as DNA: TGTGCCAGTAGTATAGTAAACAAGGGTCCGACTGAAGCTTTCTTT.

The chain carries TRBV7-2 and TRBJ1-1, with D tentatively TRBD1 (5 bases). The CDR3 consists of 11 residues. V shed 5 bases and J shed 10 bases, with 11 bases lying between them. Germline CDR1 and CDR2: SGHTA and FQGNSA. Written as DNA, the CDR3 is TGTGCCAGCAGCCGTCAGAGGGGAGCTTTCTTT. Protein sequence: CASSRQRGAFF.

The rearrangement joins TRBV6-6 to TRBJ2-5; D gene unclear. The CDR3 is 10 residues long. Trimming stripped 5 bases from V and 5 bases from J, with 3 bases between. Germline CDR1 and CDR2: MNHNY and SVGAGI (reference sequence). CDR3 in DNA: TGTGCCAGCAGTCTGGAGACCCAGTACTTC. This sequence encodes CASSLETQYF.

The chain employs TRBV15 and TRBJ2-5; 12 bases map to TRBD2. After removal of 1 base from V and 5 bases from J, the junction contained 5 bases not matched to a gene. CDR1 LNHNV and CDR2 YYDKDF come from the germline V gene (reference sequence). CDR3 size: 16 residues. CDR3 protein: CATSRVRTSGMETQYF. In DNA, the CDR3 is TGTGCCACCAGCAGAGTGCGGACTAGCGGGATGGAGACCCAGTACTTC.

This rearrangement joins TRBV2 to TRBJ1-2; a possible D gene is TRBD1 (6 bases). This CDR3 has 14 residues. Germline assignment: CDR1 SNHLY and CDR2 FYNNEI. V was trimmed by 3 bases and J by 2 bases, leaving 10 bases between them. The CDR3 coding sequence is TGTGCCAGCAGTGAGAGGGGGGGGAACTATGGCTACACCTTC. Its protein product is CASSERGGNYGYTF.

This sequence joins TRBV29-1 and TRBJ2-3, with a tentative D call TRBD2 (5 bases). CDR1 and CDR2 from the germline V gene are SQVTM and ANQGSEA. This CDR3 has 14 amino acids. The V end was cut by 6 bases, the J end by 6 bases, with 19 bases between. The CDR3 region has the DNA TGCAGCGTCCCGATTCCCCCCACTAGTGATACGCAGTATTTT. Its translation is CSVPIPPTSDTQYF.

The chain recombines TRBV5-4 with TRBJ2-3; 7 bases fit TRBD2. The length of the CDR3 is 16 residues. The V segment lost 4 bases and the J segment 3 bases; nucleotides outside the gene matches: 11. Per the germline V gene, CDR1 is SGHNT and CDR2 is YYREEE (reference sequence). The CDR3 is CASSPPAGGMTDTQYF. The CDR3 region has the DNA TGTGCCAGCAGCCCGCCGGCCGGGGGGATGACAGATACGCAGTATTTT.

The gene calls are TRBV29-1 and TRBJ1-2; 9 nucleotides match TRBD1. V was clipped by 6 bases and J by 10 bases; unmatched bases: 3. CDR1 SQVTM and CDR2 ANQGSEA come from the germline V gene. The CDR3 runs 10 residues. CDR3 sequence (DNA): TGCAGCGTAGGGGACAGGGACTACACCTTC. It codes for CSVGDRDYTF.

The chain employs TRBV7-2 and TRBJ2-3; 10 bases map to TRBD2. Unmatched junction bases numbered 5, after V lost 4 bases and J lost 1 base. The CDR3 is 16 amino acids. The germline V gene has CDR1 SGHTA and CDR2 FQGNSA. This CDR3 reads CASSSRSGGGTDTQYF. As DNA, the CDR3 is TGTGCCAGCAGCTCGCGGAGCGGGGGGGGCACAGATACGCAGTATTTT.

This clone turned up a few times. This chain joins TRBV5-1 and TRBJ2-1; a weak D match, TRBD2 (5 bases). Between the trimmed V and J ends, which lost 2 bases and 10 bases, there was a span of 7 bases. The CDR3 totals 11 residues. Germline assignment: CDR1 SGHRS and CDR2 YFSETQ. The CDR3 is CASSLLEEQFF. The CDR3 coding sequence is TGCGCCAGCAGCTTACTAGAAGAGCAGTTCTTC.

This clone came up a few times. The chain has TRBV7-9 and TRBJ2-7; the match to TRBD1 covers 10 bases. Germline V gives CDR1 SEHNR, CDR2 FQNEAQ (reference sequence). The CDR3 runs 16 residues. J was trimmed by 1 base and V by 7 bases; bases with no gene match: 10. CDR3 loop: CASTPWGTGESYEQYF. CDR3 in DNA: TGTGCCAGCACCCCCTGGGGGACAGGGGAATCCTACGAGCAGTACTTC.

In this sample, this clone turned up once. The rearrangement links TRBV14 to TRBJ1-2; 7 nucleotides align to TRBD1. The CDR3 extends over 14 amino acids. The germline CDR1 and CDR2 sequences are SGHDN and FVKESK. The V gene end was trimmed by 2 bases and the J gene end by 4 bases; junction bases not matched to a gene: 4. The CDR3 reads CASSQSRGVYGYTF. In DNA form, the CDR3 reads TGTGCCAGCAGCCAAAGCAGGGGGGTCTATGGCTACACCTTC.